This passage covers 20 T cell receptor beta chains from one sample sequenced in a study of cytomegalovirus exposure and HLA in healthy donors. Primers: 60 Vbeta forward and 13 Jbeta reverse. Clones were sequenced by immunoSEQ multiplex PCR, and TCRdb holds only the in-frame ones, with some missing. The top ten clones hold 1.5% to 2% of a sample with 150,000 or so clones, 73% of them seen once. The specimen was PBMCs. The receptors come from a woman younger than 30 in good health and CMV-seronegative.

The CDR3 DNA reads TGCGCCAGCAGCTTGGAGGCAGGGCTAGGGAACACTGAAGCTTTCTTT. Amino acid sequence: CASSLEAGLGNTEAFF. This chain links TRBV5-1 with TRBJ1-1; possibly TRBD1 for D (5 bases). Trimming removed 0 bases from V and 1 base from J, with 13 bases in between. Germline V CDR1 and CDR2: SGHRS, YFSETQ. This CDR3 region has 16 residues.

As to this clone: An end of the junction differs from the germline gene, which may be a read error. The chain carries TRBV7-9 and TRBJ2-2; 8 positions agree with TRBD2. The CDR3 length is 15 residues. CDR1 and CDR2 (germline): SEHNR, FQNEAQ (reference sequence). The CDR3 bases are TGTTCCAGCAGTTCAGCGGGAGTCAACACCGGGGAGCTGTTTTTT. Amino acid sequence: CSSSSAGVNTGELFF. Full variable domain (rest looked up from reference TRBV7-9 and TRBJ2-2): DTGVSQNPRHKITKRGQNVTFRCDPISEHNRLYWYRQTLGQGPEFLTYFQNEAQLEKSRLLSDRFSAERPKGSFSTLEIQRTEQGDSAMYLCSSSSAGVNTGELFFGEGSRLTVL.

This clone was seen a handful of times. V is TRBV5-1 and J is TRBJ2-3; tentatively, D is TRBD2 (6 bases). Trimming cost V 0 bases and J 1 base, with 12 bases left between them. CDR3 length: 16 residues. Germline loops: CDR1 SGHRS, CDR2 YFSETQ. CDR3 sequence reads: CASSLGGGEGTDTQYF. The CDR3 nucleotides are TGCGCCAGCAGCTTGGGGGGCGGGGAAGGCACAGATACGCAGTATTTT.

Concerning this clone itself: Other DNA sequences from this sample encode an identical CDR3 as well. V gene TRBV19 combines with J gene TRBJ2-7; 9 positions match TRBD1. J was trimmed by 2 bases and V by 8 bases; bases with no gene match: 4. This CDR3 comprises 13 residues. Per germline, CDR1 LNHDA and CDR2 SQIVND (reference sequence). The CDR3 sequence is CASSRQGAYEQYF. The CDR3 DNA sequence: TGTGCCAGTTCTCGACAGGGGGCCTACGAGCAGTACTTC.

The sample holds a few counts of this clone. The chain joins TRBV21-1 to TRBJ1-1; the listed D gene, TRBD1, was not tested against the DNA. TRBV21-1 constitutes a pseudogene. The CDR3 has 14 amino acids. The CDR3 here is CASRISDSRTEAFF. The CDR3 DNA reads as TGTGCCAGCAGGATAAGCGACAGTCGCACTGAAGCTTTCTTT.

The chain uses TRBV19 and TRBJ2-3, with D uncertain. The CDR3 covers 12 residues. CDR1 and CDR2 from the germline V gene are LNHDA and SQIVND (reference sequence). V lost 9 bases and J lost 2, with 9 bases in between. CDR3 amino acids: CARLSHTDTQYF. For the CDR3, the DNA is TGTGCCAGACTGAGCCACACAGATACGCAGTATTTT.

This clone has more than one count but fewer than ten. The rearrangement joins TRBV4-2 to TRBJ2-7; no clear D. The CDR3 spans 15 residues. Germline V CDR1 and CDR2: LGHNA, YNFKEQ. Deletions cut 0 bases from V and 0 bases from J, with 9 bases between. The CDR3 loop is CASSQERPPSYEQYF. The DNA for the CDR3 is TGTGCCAGCAGCCAAGAGAGGCCTCCCTCCTACGAGCAGTACTTC.

This chain joins TRBV5-4 and TRBJ2-3; 9 bases map to TRBD2. The CDR3 consists of 14 residues. The germline gives CDR1 SGHNT, CDR2 YYREEE (reference sequence). V lost 4 bases and J lost 2; bases outside the gene matches: 2. In DNA, the CDR3 is TGTGCCAGCAGCCGCGGGGGGGCCACAGATACGCAGTATTTT. It codes for CASSRGGATDTQYF.

V is TRBV19 and J is TRBJ2-2, with a possible D match to TRBD2 (6 bases). The CDR3 runs 15 residues. Germline V gene lookup returns CDR1 LNHDA and CDR2 SQIVND (reference sequence). With 1 base removed from V and 2 bases from J, the gap between germline ends came to 8 bases. In DNA form, the CDR3 reads TGTGCCAGTAGTATAGCGGGAGAAAACACCGGGGAGCTGTTTTTT. Amino acid sequence: CASSIAGENTGELFF.

The chain uses TRBV7-2 and TRBJ1-2; D is possibly TRBD1 (6 bases). V shed 5 bases and J shed 3 bases, with 22 bases lying between them. From germline, CDR1 is SGHTA and CDR2 FQGNSA. CDR3 length equals 17 residues. Here the CDR3 DNA reads TGTGCCAGCAGCGTTTTACAACAGGGTAGGAGATACTATGGCTACACCTTC. Translating gives CASSVLQQGRRYYGYTF.

The chain carries TRBV5-5 and TRBJ1-4; D is possibly TRBD1 (5 bases). Trimming pared 2 bases from V and 0 bases from J, leaving 17 bases between. Per germline, CDR1 SGHKS and CDR2 YYEKEE (reference sequence). The CDR3 is 18 amino acids. The CDR3 sequence is CASSLGGAGLATNEKLFF. In nucleotides, the CDR3 is TGTGCCAGCAGCTTAGGAGGGGCGGGACTAGCAACTAATGAAAAACTGTTTTTT.

The rearrangement joins TRBV7-9 to TRBJ1-6; TRBD1 agrees at 9 bases. V lost 10 bases to trimming and J lost 9 bases; unmatched junction nucleotides: 4. The CDR3 totals 12 residues. Germline CDR1 SEHNR, CDR2 FQNEAQ (reference sequence). In DNA, the CDR3 is TGTGCCACGGGACAGGGTACTTCACCCCTCCACTTT. This translates into CATGQGTSPLHF. Based on the CDR3 plus reference TRBV7-9 and TRBJ1-6, the full variable domain is DTGVSQNPRHKITKRGQNVTFRCDPISEHNRLYWYRQTLGQGPEFLTYFQNEAQLEKSRLLSDRFSAERPKGSFSTLEIQRTEQGDSAMYLCATGQGTSPLHFGNGTRLTVT.

This chain links TRBV11-2 with TRBJ2-1; D is uncertain. Trimming took 0 bases from V and 10 from J, leaving 7 bases between them. This CDR3 comprises 12 residues. Germline-derived CDR1 and CDR2 are SGHAT and FQNNGV. This chain's CDR3 is CASSLDLAEQFF. CDR3 in DNA: TGTGCCAGCAGCTTAGATCTGGCAGAGCAGTTCTTC.

This chain connects TRBV6-6 to TRBJ1-1; D is possibly TRBD1 (6 bases). CDR1 MNHNY and CDR2 SVGAGI come from the germline V gene (reference sequence). This CDR3 has 13 amino acids. V shed 6 bases and J shed 4 bases, with 12 bases lying between them. The CDR3 is CASSAKGGTEAFF. CDR3 coding DNA: TGTGCCAGCAGCGCTAAAGGGGGCACTGAAGCTTTCTTT.

Here the CDR3 reads CAWSVPGSTGELFF. The DNA of the CDR3 is TGTGCCTGGAGTGTACCGGGGAGTACCGGGGAGCTGTTTTTT. The chain has TRBV30 and TRBJ2-2; weak D call: TRBD2 (5 bases). Germline CDR1 and CDR2: GTSNPN and SVGIG (reference sequence). Between the trimmed V and J ends, which lost 0 bases and 5 bases, there was a span of 10 bases. This CDR3 is 14 amino acids long.

The chain is built from TRBV5-6 and TRBJ1-4; D is possibly TRBD1 (6 bases). The CDR3 is 15 amino acids. Between the trimmed V and J ends, which lost 4 bases and 7 bases, there was a span of 17 bases. Per germline, CDR1 SGHDT and CDR2 YYEEEE. This CDR3 is CASSISGTFREKLFF. In DNA, the CDR3 is TGTGCCAGCAGCATTTCAGGGACATTTCGTGAAAAACTGTTTTTT. The full variable domain, rest sourced from reference TRBV5-6 and TRBJ1-4, is DAGVTQSPTHLIKTRGQQVTLRCSPKSGHDTVSWYQQALGQGPQFIFQYYEEEERQRGNFPDRFSGHQFPNYSSELNVNALLLGDSALYLCASSISGTFREKLFFGSGTQLSVL.

In DNA, the CDR3 is TGTGCCAGCAGTCCTCGGGACATATACTACGAGCAGTACTTC. Its protein is CASSPRDIYYEQYF. V gene TRBV27 combines with J gene TRBJ2-7; D is possibly TRBD1 (6 bases). Trimming left V 5 bases short and J 3 bases short, with 14 bases between. CDR3 length: 14 residues. Germline CDR1 is MNHEY and CDR2 is SMNVEV (reference sequence).

J is TRBJ2-3 and V is TRBV11-2, with D maybe TRBD2 (5 bases). Per the germline V gene, CDR1 is SGHAT and CDR2 is FQNNGV. The CDR3 spans 14 residues. V lost 7 bases to trimming and J lost 0 bases, with 11 bases between them. The CDR3 loop reads CASKLGESTDTQYF. CDR3 sequence (DNA): TGTGCCAGCAAGTTGGGAGAAAGCACAGATACGCAGTATTTT.

The chain joins TRBV12-5 to TRBJ2-2; D may be TRBD1 (6 bases). The V gene's germline CDR1 is LGHNT and CDR2 FRNRAP. This CDR3 contains 17 residues. Trimming cost V 0 bases and J 7 bases, with 18 bases left between them. CDR3 in DNA: TGTGCTAGTGGTTTGGTACTAGGACAGACTGCAGACGGGGAGCTGTTTTTT. Its protein is CASGLVLGQTADGELFF. The full variable domain, its missing parts supplied by reference TRBV12-5 and TRBJ2-2, is DARVTQTPRHKVTEMGQEVTMRCQPILGHNTVFWYRQTMMQGLELLAYFRNRAPLDDSGMPKDRFSAEMPDATLATLKIQPSEPRDSAVYFCASGLVLGQTADGELFFGEGSRLTVL.

This clone has more than one count but fewer than ten. V and J are TRBV18 and TRBJ2-7, with D tentatively TRBD2 (6 bases). CDR3 length: 14 residues. Germline V gene data show CDR1 as KGHSH and CDR2 as LQKENI. V lost 4 bases, J lost 5 bases, and 15 bases lay in between. The CDR3 nucleotides are TGTGCCAGCTCACGACTCGGGACGGGGGACGAGCAGTACTTC. Residues: CASSRLGTGDEQYF. The full variable domain, with the rest looked up from reference TRBV18 and TRBJ2-7, is NAGVMQNPRHLVRRRGQEARLRCSPMKGHSHVYWYRQLPEEGLKFMVYLQKENIIDESGMPKERFSAEFPKEGPSILRIQQVVRGDSAAYFCASSRLGTGDEQYFGPGTRLTVT.